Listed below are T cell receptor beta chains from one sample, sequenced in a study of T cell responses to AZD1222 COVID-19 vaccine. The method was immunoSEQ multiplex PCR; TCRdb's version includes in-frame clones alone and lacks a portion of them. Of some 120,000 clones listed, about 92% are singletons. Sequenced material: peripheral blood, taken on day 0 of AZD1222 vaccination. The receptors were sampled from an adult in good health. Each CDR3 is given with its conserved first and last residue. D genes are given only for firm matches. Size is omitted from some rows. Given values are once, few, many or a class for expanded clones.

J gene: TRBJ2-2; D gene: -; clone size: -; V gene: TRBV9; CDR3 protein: CASSGKSLENTGELFF; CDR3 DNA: TGTGCCAGCAGCGGGAAATCGCTAGAGAACACCGGGGAGCTGTTTTTT
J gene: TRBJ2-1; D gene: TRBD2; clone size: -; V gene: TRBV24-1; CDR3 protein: CATSDFLAGGNINEQFF; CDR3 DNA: TGTGCCACCAGTGATTTCCTAGCGGGAGGAAATATAAATGAGCAGTTCTTC
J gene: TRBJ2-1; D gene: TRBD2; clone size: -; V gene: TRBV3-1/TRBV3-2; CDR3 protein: CASSQIAGFTYNEQFF; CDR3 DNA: TGTGCCAGCAGCCAAATAGCGGGATTTACCTACAATGAGCAGTTCTTC
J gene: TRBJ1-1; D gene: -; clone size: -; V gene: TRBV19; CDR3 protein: CASQQGSNTEAFF; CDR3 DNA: TGTGCCAGTCAACAGGGCTCGAACACTGAAGCTTTCTTT
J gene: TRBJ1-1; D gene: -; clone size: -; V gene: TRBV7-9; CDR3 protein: CASSSSRDTEAFF; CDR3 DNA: TGTGCCAGCAGCTCGAGTCGGGACACTGAAGCTTTCTTT
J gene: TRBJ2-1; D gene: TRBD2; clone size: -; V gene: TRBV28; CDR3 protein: CASSLILADSYNEQFF; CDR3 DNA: TGTGCCAGCAGTCTCATTCTAGCGGATTCCTACAATGAGCAGTTCTTC
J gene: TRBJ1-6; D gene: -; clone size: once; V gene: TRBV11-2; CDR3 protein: CASSLNSPLHF; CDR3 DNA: TGTGCCAGCAGCTTAAATTCACCCCTCCACTTT
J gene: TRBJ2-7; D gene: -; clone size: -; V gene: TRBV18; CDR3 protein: CASSPGGSGSSYEQYF; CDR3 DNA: TGTGCCAGCTCACCAGGCGGTAGCGGTAGCTCCTACGAGCAGTACTTC
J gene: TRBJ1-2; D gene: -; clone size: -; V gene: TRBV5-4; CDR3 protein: CASSFRDPLDGYTF; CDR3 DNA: TGTGCCAGCAGCTTCCGGGACCCCTTGGACGGCTACACCTTC
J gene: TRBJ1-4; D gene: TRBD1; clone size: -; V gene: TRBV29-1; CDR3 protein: CSAGQGFFDEKLFF; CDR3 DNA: TGCAGCGCGGGACAGGGCTTCTTTGATGAAAAACTGTTTTTT
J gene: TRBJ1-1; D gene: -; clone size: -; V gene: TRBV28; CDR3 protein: CASSSWGDRDEAFF; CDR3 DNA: TGTGCCAGCAGTTCATGGGGGGATCGGGATGAAGCTTTCTTT
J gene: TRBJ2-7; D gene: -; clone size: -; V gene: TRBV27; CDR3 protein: CASSLAGAHYEQYF; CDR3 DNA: TGTGCCAGCAGTTTAGCGGGGGCTCATTACGAGCAGTACTTC
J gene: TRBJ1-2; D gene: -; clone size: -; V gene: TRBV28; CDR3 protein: CASREGQPHYGYTF; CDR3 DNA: TGTGCCAGCAGAGAGGGACAACCACACTATGGCTACACCTTC
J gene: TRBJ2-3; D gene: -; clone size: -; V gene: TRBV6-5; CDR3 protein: CATIPWADTQYF; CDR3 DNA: TGTGCCACCATCCCCTGGGCAGATACGCAGTATTTT
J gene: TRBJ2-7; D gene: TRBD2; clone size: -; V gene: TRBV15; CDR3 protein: CATSRDRLADLHYEQYF; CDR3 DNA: TGTGCCACCAGCAGAGATCGACTAGCGGACCTCCACTACGAGCAGTACTTC
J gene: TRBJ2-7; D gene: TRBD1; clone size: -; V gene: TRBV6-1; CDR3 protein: CASSEDRDYEQYF; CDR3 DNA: TGTGCCAGCAGTGAGGACAGGGACTACGAGCAGTACTTC
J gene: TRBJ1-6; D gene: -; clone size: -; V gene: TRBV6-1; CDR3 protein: CASSEVYGTYNSPLHF; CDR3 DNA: TGTGCCAGCAGTGAGGTGTACGGGACCTATAATTCACCCCTCCACTTT
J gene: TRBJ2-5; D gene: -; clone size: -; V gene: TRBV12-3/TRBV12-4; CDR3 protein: CASSPSETQYF; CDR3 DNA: TGTGCCAGCAGTCCGTCTGAGACCCAGTACTTC
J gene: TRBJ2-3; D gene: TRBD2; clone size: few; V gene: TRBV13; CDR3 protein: CASSSGTSVTDTQYF; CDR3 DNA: TGTGCCAGCAGCTCTGGGACTAGCGTCACAGATACGCAGTATTTT
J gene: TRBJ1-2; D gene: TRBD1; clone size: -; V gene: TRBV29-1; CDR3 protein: CSVTGQGLGYTF; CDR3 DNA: TGCAGCGTTACGGGACAGGGGCTTGGCTACACCTTC
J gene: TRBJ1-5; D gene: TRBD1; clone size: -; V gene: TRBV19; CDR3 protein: CASSRDGQVNTQPQHF; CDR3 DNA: TGTGCCAGTAGTAGGGATGGACAGGTGAATACGCAGCCCCAGCATTTT
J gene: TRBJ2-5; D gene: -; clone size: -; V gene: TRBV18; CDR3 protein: CASCPEAQETQYF; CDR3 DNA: TGTGCCAGCTGCCCGGAGGCGCAAGAGACCCAGTACTTC
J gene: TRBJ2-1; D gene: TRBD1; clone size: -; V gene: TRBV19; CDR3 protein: CASSIVKGQALYNEQFF; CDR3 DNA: TGTGCCAGTAGTATAGTAAAAGGACAGGCCCTATACAATGAGCAGTTCTTC
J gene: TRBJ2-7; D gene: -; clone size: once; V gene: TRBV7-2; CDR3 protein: CASSLLVSYEQYF; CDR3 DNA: TGTGCCAGCAGCTTACTAGTCTCCTACGAGCAGTACTTC
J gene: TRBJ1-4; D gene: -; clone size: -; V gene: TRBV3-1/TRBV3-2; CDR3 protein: CASSQESPGLNEKLFF; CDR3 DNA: TGTGCCAGCAGCCAAGAATCCCCCGGCCTTAATGAAAAACTGTTTTTT
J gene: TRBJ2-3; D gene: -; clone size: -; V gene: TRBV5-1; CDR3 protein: CASSLKPVRDTQYF; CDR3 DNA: TGCGCCAGCAGCTTGAAGCCAGTTAGAGATACGCAGTATTTT
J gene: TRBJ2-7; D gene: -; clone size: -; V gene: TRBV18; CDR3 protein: CASSSVQTYEQYF; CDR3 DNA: TGTGCCAGCTCATCGGTACAGACCTACGAGCAGTACTTC
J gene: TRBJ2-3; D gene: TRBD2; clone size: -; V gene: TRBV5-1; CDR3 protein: CASSLLGGSRDTQYF; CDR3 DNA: TGCGCCAGCAGTCTCCTGGGAGGGAGTAGGGATACGCAGTATTTT
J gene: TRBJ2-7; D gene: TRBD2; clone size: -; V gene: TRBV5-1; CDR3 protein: CASSATSASYEQYF; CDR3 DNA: TGCGCCAGCAGCGCGACTAGCGCCTCCTACGAGCAGTACTTC
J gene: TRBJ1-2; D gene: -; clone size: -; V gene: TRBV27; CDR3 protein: CASSHGRTGYTF; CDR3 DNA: TGTGCCAGCAGTCACGGACGGACAGGCTACACCTTC
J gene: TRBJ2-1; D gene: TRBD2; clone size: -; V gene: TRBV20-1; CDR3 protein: CSASGGASGRNDEQFF; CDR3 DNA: TGCAGTGCTAGTGGGGGGGCTAGCGGGAGGAATGATGAGCAGTTCTTC
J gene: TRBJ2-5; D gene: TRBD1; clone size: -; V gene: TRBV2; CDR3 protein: CASHRDRGMETQYF; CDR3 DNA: TGTGCCAGCCACAGGGACAGGGGGATGGAGACCCAGTACTTC
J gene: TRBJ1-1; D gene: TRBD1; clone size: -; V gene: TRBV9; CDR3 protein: CASSPQGGPSEAFF; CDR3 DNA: TGTGCCAGCAGCCCACAGGGGGGACCGTCTGAAGCTTTCTTT
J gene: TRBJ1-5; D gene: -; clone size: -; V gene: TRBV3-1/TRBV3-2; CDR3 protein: CASSQGSGLQGNQPQHF; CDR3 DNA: TGTGCCAGCAGCCAAGGATCGGGTTTACAGGGCAATCAGCCCCAGCATTTT
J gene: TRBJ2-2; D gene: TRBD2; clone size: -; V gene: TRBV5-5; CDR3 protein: CASSFSGRVNIGELFF; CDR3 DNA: TGTGCCAGCAGCTTTTCGGGGAGGGTGAATATCGGGGAGCTGTTTTTT
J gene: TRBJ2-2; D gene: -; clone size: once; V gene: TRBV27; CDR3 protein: CASGMWSLNTGELFF; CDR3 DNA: TGTGCCAGCGGAATGTGGAGTTTGAACACCGGGGAGCTGTTTTTT
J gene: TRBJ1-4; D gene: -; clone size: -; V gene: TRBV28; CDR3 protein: CASRRTTATNEKLFF; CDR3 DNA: TGTGCCAGCAGACGGACAACTGCAACTAATGAAAAACTGTTTTTT
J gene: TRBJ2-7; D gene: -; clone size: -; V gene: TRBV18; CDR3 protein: CASSPLAEGDEYF; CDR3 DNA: TGTGCCAGCTCACCCCTCGCAGAGGGGGATGAGTACTTC
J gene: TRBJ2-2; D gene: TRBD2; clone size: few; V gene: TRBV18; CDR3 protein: CASSPGLAGVTGELFF; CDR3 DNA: TGTGCCAGCTCACCAGGGCTAGCGGGAGTCACCGGGGAGCTGTTTTTT
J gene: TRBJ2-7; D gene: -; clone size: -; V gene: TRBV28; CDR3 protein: CASSYVAEYRQYF; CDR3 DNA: TGTGCCAGCAGTTACGTAGCGGAGTATAGGCAGTACTTC
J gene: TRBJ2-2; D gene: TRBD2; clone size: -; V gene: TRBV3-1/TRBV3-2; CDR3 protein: CASSPADASGGGTGELFF; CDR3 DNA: TGTGCCAGCAGCCCTGCGGACGCTAGCGGGGGCGGGACCGGGGAGCTGTTTTTT
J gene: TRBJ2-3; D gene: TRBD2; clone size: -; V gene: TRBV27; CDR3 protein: CASSLSRAGIAGGRADTQYF; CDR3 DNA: TGTGCCAGCAGTTTAAGTCGGGCAGGAATAGCGGGAGGGCGTGCAGATACGCAGTATTTT
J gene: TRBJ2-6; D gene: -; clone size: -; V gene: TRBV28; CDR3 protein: CASSLRGWGVSGANVLTF; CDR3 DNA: TGTGCCAGCAGCCTCCGAGGGTGGGGGGTCTCTGGGGCCAACGTCCTGACTTTC
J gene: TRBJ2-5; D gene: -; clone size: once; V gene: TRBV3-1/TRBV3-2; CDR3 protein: CASSQEPMRQETQYF; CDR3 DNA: TGTGCCAGCAGCCAAGAACCCATGCGCCAAGAGACCCAGTACTTC
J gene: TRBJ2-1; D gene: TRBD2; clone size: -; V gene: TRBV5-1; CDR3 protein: CASSFLAGGKYNEQFF; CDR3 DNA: TGCGCCAGCAGCTTTCTTGCGGGAGGGAAATACAATGAGCAGTTCTTC
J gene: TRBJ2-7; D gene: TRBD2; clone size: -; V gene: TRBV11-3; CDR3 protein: CASSLGLAGDEQYF; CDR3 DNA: TGTGCCAGCAGCTTGGGACTAGCGGGAGACGAGCAGTACTTC
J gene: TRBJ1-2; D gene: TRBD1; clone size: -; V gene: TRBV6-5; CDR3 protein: CASSPRDSYGYTF; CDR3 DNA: TGTGCCAGCAGCCCCCGGGACAGCTATGGCTACACCTTC
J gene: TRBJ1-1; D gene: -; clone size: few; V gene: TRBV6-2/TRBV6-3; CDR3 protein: CASSYSLGDLNTEAFF; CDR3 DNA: TGTGCCAGCAGTTACTCACTTGGCGATTTGAACACTGAAGCTTTCTTT
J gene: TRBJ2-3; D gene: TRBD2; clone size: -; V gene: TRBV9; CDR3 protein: CASSIGLGPTDTQYF; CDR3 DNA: TGTGCCAGCAGCATCGGACTAGGCCCCACAGATACGCAGTATTTT
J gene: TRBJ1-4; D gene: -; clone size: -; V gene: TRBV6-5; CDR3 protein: CASRGTGRELFF; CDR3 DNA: TGTGCCAGCAGGGGAACAGGGCGGGAACTGTTTTTT